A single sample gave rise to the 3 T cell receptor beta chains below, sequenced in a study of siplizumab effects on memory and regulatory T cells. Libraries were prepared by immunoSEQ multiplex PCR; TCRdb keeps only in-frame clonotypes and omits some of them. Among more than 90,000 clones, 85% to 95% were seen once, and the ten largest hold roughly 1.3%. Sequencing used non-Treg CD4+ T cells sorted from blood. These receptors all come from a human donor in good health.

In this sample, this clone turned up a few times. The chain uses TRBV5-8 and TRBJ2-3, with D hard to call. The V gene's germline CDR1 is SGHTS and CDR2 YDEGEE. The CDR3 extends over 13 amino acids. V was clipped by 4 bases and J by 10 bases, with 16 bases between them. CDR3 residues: CASSPEWSAAQYF. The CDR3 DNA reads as TGTGCCAGCAGCCCGGAGTGGAGTGCGGCGCAGTATTTT.

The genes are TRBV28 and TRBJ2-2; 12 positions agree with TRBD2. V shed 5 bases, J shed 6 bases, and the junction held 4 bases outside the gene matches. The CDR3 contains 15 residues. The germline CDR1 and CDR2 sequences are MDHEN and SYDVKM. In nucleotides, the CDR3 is TGTGCCAGCAGTATACTAGCGGGAGGCGCCGGGGAGCTGTTTTTT. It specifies CASSILAGGAGELFF. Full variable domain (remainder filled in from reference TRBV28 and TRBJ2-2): DVKVTQSSRYLVKRTGEKVFLECVQDMDHENMFWYRQDPGLGLRLIYFSYDVKMKEKGDIPEGYSVSREKKERFSLILESASTNQTSMYLCASSILAGGAGELFFGEGSRLTVL.

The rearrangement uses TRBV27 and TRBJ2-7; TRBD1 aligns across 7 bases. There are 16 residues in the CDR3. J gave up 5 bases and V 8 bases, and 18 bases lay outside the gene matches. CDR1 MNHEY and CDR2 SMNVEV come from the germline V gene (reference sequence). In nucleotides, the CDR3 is TGTGCCAGCTGGAGAGGGGGCGCTCGAAGCTGGAACGAGCAGTACTTC. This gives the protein CASWRGGARSWNEQYF.